These 13 T cell receptor beta chains originate from one sample sequenced in a study of CD8+ T cells in alopecia areata. Treatment in this sample: oral pan-JAK inhibitor, 5-10 mg twice daily. Sequencing relied on a cDNA template that was reverse transcribed from extracted RNA. Clones were read by immunoSEQ multiplex PCR, and TCRdb kept only the in-frame ones, dropping some. The sample consists of under 110,000 clones, about 60% of them appearing once. The sequenced sample was CD8+ T cells sorted from blood, obtained at approximately week 60, from a patient treated with tofacitinib. The origin of the receptors is a human donor with alopecia areata.

CDR3 DNA sequence: TGTGCCATCAGTGTAAGCCCAGAGGACCCCTACGAGCAGTACTTC. Translation gives CAISVSPEDPYEQYF. V gene TRBV10-3 combines with J gene TRBJ2-7, with D hard to call. Germline CDR1 ENHRY, CDR2 SYGVKD. The CDR3 covers 15 residues. V was pared by 4 bases and J by 2 bases, with 15 bases between.

The rearrangement uses TRBV29-1 and TRBJ2-5, with a possible D match to TRBD1 (8 bases). Germline CDR1 and CDR2: SQVTM and ANQGSEA. The V and J ends lost 4 bases and 1 base respectively, with 13 bases between them. The CDR3 consists of 14 residues. In nucleotides, the CDR3 is TGCAGCGTTGTCAACAGGGGGGGCCAAGAGACCCAGTACTTC. It is translated as CSVVNRGGQETQYF.

This clone was recorded many times. The CDR3 sequence is CASSPGPNGYTF. Here the CDR3 DNA reads TGTGCCAGCAGTCCTGGCCCCAATGGCTACACCTTC. The chain links TRBV25-1 to TRBJ1-2; D call uncertain. CDR3 length: 12 residues. Per germline, CDR1 MGHDK and CDR2 SYGVNS. V lost 5 bases and J lost 6, with 10 bases in between.

The chain uses TRBV7-8 and TRBJ2-1; D unclear. Trimming pared 2 bases from V and 1 base from J, leaving 9 bases between. Germline V CDR1 and CDR2: SGHVS, FQNEAQ. CDR3 length: 15 amino acids. CDR3 in amino acids: CASSLTATSYNEQFF. CDR3 nucleotide sequence: TGTGCCAGCAGCTTAACAGCAACGTCCTACAATGAGCAGTTCTTC.

This clone was seen once. The V and J genes are TRBV19 and TRBJ2-7; D is unclear. V lost 3 bases, J lost 6 bases, and 9 bases lay in between. Germline V lookup: CDR1 LNHDA, CDR2 SQIVND (reference sequence). The CDR3 extends over 12 amino acids. CDR3 sequence: CASSMIPGEQYF. The CDR3 DNA sequence: TGTGCCAGTAGTATGATCCCAGGCGAGCAGTACTTC.

V is TRBV13 and J is TRBJ1-1, with D hard to call. This CDR3 has 13 amino acids. The V end lost 0 bases, the J end lost 5 bases, and 7 bases lay between the germline ends. CDR1 and CDR2 (germline): PRHDT, FYEKMQ (reference sequence). CDR3 sequence: CASSLGDRTEAFF. CDR3 sequence (DNA): TGTGCCAGCAGCTTAGGGGACCGGACTGAAGCTTTCTTT. Using reference TRBV13 and TRBJ1-1 for the parts outside the CDR3, the full variable domain is AAGVIQSPRHLIKEKRETATLKCYPIPRHDTVYWYQQGPGQDPQFLISFYEKMQSDKGSIPDRFSAQQFSDYHSELNMSSLELGDSALYFCASSLGDRTEAFFGQGTRLTVV.

This chain joins TRBV2 and TRBJ1-5, with 12 nucleotides matching TRBD1. Germline V lookup: CDR1 SNHLY, CDR2 FYNNEI. The CDR3 runs to 16 residues. V shed 6 bases, J shed 1 base, and the junction held 4 bases outside the gene matches. The CDR3 DNA reads TGTGCCAGCAGCCCCGGGACAGGGGGCAGCAATCAGCCCCAGCATTTT. This translates into CASSPGTGGSNQPQHF.

This sequence joins TRBV6-1 and TRBJ2-1; 9 positions match TRBD1. Germline loops: CDR1 MNHNS, CDR2 SASEGT. CDR3 length: 14 amino acids. Germline trimming cut 7 bases from V and 8 bases from J; bases unmatched to any gene: 9. CDR3 amino acids: CASNPGQGSDEQFF. The CDR3 DNA follows: TGTGCCAGCAACCCGGGACAGGGTTCCGATGAGCAGTTCTTC.

A single count supports this clone. The chain carries TRBV7-3 and TRBJ2-3; D call uncertain. The germline V and J ends were trimmed by 5 bases and 3 bases, with 9 bases remaining between them. Germline V gene sequence: CDR1 SGHTA, CDR2 FQGTGA. The CDR3 has 13 amino acids. DNA for the CDR3: TGTGCCAGCAGCCAAAGTAGGACAGATACGCAGTATTTT. Protein product: CASSQSRTDTQYF.

This clone was seen a few times. CDR3 bases: TGCAGCGTAACCGGGACAGAGTATGAAAAACTGTTTTTT. This encodes CSVTGTEYEKLFF. This chain uses TRBV29-1 with TRBJ1-4, with 7 bases fitting TRBD1. The CDR3 consists of 13 residues. V was clipped by 6 bases and J by 6 bases; unmatched bases: 7. Germline-derived CDR1 and CDR2 are SQVTM and ANQGSEA.

This clone was picked up a small number of times. This chain uses TRBV29-1 with TRBJ1-1, with D maybe TRBD1 (5 bases). The V and J ends lost 2 bases and 1 base respectively, with 8 bases between them. The CDR3 consists of 13 residues. Germline CDR1 is SQVTM and CDR2 is ANQGSEA. The CDR3 is CSVEPGRNTEAFF. The DNA for the CDR3 is TGCAGCGTTGAACCAGGGAGGAACACTGAAGCTTTCTTT.

V usage is TRBV29-1 and J usage is TRBJ1-3; a weak D match, TRBD1 (5 bases). From germline, CDR1 is SQVTM and CDR2 ANQGSEA. The CDR3 is made up of 14 amino acids. V shed 5 bases and J shed 0 bases, with 11 bases lying between them. CDR3 amino acids: CSVQNRRSGNTIYF. The CDR3 DNA reads as TGCAGCGTTCAGAACAGGCGCTCTGGAAACACCATATATTTT.

The chain is built from TRBV11-2 and TRBJ2-1; D gene ambiguous. CDR1 and CDR2 (germline): SGHAT, FQNNGV. Between the trimmed V and J ends, which lost 1 base and 3 bases, there was a span of 10 bases. This CDR3 contains 15 residues. The CDR3 reads CASSLVGNFYNEQFF. CDR3 nucleotides: TGTGCCAGCAGCTTAGTGGGGAACTTCTACAATGAGCAGTTCTTC.